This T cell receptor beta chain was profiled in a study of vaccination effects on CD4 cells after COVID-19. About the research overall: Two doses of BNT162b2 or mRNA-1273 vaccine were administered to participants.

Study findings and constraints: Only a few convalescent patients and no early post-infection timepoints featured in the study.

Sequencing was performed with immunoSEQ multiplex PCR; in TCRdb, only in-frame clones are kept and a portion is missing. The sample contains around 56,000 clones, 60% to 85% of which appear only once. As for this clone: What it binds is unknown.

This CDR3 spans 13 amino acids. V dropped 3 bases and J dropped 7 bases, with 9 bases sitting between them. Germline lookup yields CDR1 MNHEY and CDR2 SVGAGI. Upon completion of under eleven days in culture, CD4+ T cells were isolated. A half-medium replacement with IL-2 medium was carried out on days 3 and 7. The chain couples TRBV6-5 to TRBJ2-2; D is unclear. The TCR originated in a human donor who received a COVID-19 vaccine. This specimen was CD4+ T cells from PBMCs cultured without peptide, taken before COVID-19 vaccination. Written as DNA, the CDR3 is TGTGCCAGCAGTTATCGACGCGGCGGGGAGCTGTTTTTT. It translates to CASSYRRGGELFF.